The next 24 T cell receptor beta chains were all read from a single sample in a study of T cell repertoires in cytomegalovirus infection. These TCRs' antigens remain unknown. TCRdb called the reads again in MiXCR, with one record for every CDR3 protein. The sample has fewer than 1,000,000 distinct CDR3 sequences, roughly a third seen once. Specimen: cultured CD8+ T cells from PBMCs, collected from culture after CMV antigen stimulation. The receptors come from a human donor in good health (CMV status not recorded). Some clones in this sample may be carry-over from other donors' samples.

This clonotype was observed a few times. V is TRBV12-3 or TRBV12-4 and J is TRBJ2-1; TRBD2 agrees at 7 bases. V shed 5 bases and J 8 bases; nucleotides not matched to a gene: 9. CDR3 length equals 14 residues. The CDR3 coding sequence is TGTGCCAGCAGTATATTAGGACTAGGGCATGAGCAGTTCTTC. Its translation is CASSILGLGHEQFF.

The genes are TRBV15 and TRBJ2-3; no clear D gene. The germline V and J ends were trimmed by 5 bases and 4 bases, with 7 bases remaining between them. Per germline, CDR1 LNHNV and CDR2 YYDKDF (reference sequence). The CDR3 totals 12 residues. The CDR3 coding sequence is TGTGCCACCAGCGGTAGTTCAGATACGCAGTATTTT. Its translation is CATSGSSDTQYF.

The chain carries TRBV28 and TRBJ1-1; TRBD1 matches at 8 bases. The trim removed 6 bases at V and 0 bases at J, leaving 9 bases unmatched. The germline V gene has CDR1 MDHEN and CDR2 SYDVKM. This CDR3 comprises 16 residues. CDR3 bases: TGTGCCAGCAGCTCCGGGACAGGACTCATGAACACTGAAGCTTTCTTT. Its protein product is CASSSGTGLMNTEAFF.

The sample holds many counts of this clonotype. This chain connects TRBV2 to TRBJ2-7; no clear D gene. The germline V gene has CDR1 SNHLY and CDR2 FYNNEI. Trimming shortened V by 5 bases and J by 3 bases, and 5 bases separated the two germline ends. The CDR3 spans 11 residues. CDR3 sequence (DNA): TGTGCCAGCAGTCCAAGCTACGAGCAGTACGTC. Translated, it gives CASSPSYEQYV.

This clonotype has at least ten counts. The J gene is TRBJ2-7, the V gene TRBV7-8, with 7 bases that match TRBD2. Germline-derived CDR1 and CDR2 are SGHVS and FQNEAQ. J gave up 0 bases and V 4 bases, and 6 bases lay outside the gene matches. The CDR3 has 15 residues. The CDR3 DNA reads as TGTGCCAGCAGCTCCGCTAGCGGAAGCTCCTACGAGCAGTACGTC. It specifies CASSSASGSSYEQYV.

This clonotype was seen many times. This chain links TRBV27 with TRBJ2-1, with 7 bases identical to TRBD1. Germline V CDR1 and CDR2: MNHEY, SMNVEV (reference sequence). The trim removed 6 bases at V and 9 bases at J, leaving 14 bases unmatched. This CDR3 region has 15 residues. The CDR3 loop is CASRMGQMVGGEQFF. The CDR3 bases are TGTGCCAGCAGAATGGGACAGATGGTTGGGGGTGAGCAGTTCTTC.

The CDR3 bases are TGTGCCAGCAGCCTGGGGACAGGGGTTAGTCAGTACTTC. It encodes CASSLGTGVSQYF. The chain is built from TRBV5-6 and TRBJ2-7, with 10 bases identical to TRBD1. This CDR3 is 13 amino acids long. CDR1 and CDR2 from the germline V gene are SGHDT and YYEEEE. V trimming: 4 bases; J trimming: 10 bases; junction bases outside the gene matches: 8. Drawing the rest from reference TRBV5-6 and TRBJ2-7, the complete variable domain is DAGVTQSPTHLIKTRGQQVTLRCSPKSGHDTVSWYQQALGQGPQFIFQYYEEEERQRGNFPDRFSGHQFPNYSSELNVNALLLGDSALYLCASSLGTGVSQYFGPGTRLTVT.

The DNA of the CDR3 is TGTGCCAGCAGCTTAGCGGGGACAGTTGAGCAGTTCTTC. It encodes CASSLAGTVEQFF. V and J are TRBV7-8 and TRBJ2-1; 7 bases line up with TRBD1. Germline V gene lookup returns CDR1 SGHVS and CDR2 FQNEAQ. Trimming took 0 bases from V and 9 from J; bases not matched to a gene: 2. CDR3 length: 13 residues.

This clonotype occurred many times. The chain uses TRBV7-6 and TRBJ2-1; 9 bases align to TRBD2. Germline V gene sequence: CDR1 SGHVS, CDR2 FNYEAQ. There are 14 residues in the CDR3. V gave up 5 bases and J gave up 8 bases; unmatched junction bases: 7. The CDR3 DNA reads as TGTGCCAGCAGCCGAGCGGGGGGTATCGATGAGCAGTTCTTC. It is translated as CASSRAGGIDEQFF.

The chain recombines TRBV7-9 with TRBJ2-3; D is uncertain. The CDR3 spans 15 residues. Trimming cost V 3 bases and J 6 bases, with 16 bases left between them. The germline V gene has CDR1 SEHNR and CDR2 FQNEAQ (reference sequence). The CDR3 region is CASSFSNGPVDTQYF. The CDR3 nucleotides read TGTGCCAGCAGCTTTAGTAATGGTCCGGTTGATACGCAGTATTTT.

This clonotype turned up a few times. V is TRBV19 and J is TRBJ1-5; D is perhaps TRBD1 (5 bases). Germline loops: CDR1 LNHDA, CDR2 SQIVND (reference sequence). V was cut by 3 bases and J by 2 bases, with 8 bases left in between. CDR3 length: 14 amino acids. CDR3 DNA sequence: TGTGCCAGTAGTATTTGGGGCGGCAATCAGCCCCAGCATTTT. It yields the protein CASSIWGGNQPQHF.

The chain couples TRBV5-4 to TRBJ1-1; weak D call: TRBD1 (5 bases). The V gene lost 3 bases and the J gene lost 0 bases, with 12 bases spanning the gap. The CDR3 covers 15 residues. Germline V gene data show CDR1 as SGHNT and CDR2 as YYREEE (reference sequence). This chain's CDR3 is CASSSWGGMNTEAFF. The CDR3 DNA reads TGTGCCAGCAGCTCCTGGGGCGGCATGAACACTGAAGCTTTCTTT.

This clonotype occurred a few times. The J gene is TRBJ2-3, the V gene TRBV7-6; D is unresolved. The CDR3 is made up of 13 amino acids. V shed 11 bases and J shed 0 bases, with 12 bases lying between them. Germline assignment: CDR1 SGHVS and CDR2 FNYEAQ. In nucleotides, the CDR3 is TGTGCCTGTGTTGGGGTGAGCACAGATACGCAGTATTTT. This encodes CACVGVSTDTQYF.

The CDR3 DNA is TGTGCCATCAGTGAGAGGATGGACCGGGGGATCTCTGGGGCCAACGTCCTGACTTTC. This gives the protein CAISERMDRGISGANVLTF. This chain uses TRBV10-3 with TRBJ2-6, with D tentatively TRBD2 (6 bases). The germline V gene has CDR1 ENHRY and CDR2 SYGVKD. This CDR3 has 19 amino acids. V was pared by 2 bases and J by 0 bases, with 17 bases between.

The count of this clonotype is one. The rearrangement uses TRBV29-1 and TRBJ1-5, with D maybe TRBD1 (5 bases). V was clipped by 7 bases and J by 2 bases, with 15 bases between them. Per the germline V gene, CDR1 is SQVTM and CDR2 is ANQGSEA. The length of the CDR3 is 14 residues. The CDR3 reads CSAALGGGNQPQHF. CDR3 in DNA: TGCAGCGCCGCATTGGGGGGAGGCAATCAGCCCCAGCATTTT.

The chain combines TRBV6-1 with TRBJ2-3, with TRBD2 identical over 9 bases. Germline trimming cut 0 bases from V and 2 bases from J; bases unmatched to any gene: 6. The CDR3 is made up of 17 amino acids. CDR1 MNHNS and CDR2 SASEGT come from the germline V gene. The DNA of the CDR3 is TGTGCCAGCAGTGAAGCGCCAGCGGGGGGACTCACAGATACGCAGTATTTT. Translation: CASSEAPAGGLTDTQYF.

The chain uses TRBV10-3 and TRBJ2-3, with unresolved D. Germline CDR1 and CDR2: ENHRY and SYGVKD. The germline V and J ends were trimmed by 0 bases and 4 bases, with 11 bases remaining between them. The CDR3 totals 15 residues. The CDR3 sequence: CAISESPVYSDTQYF. The DNA of the CDR3 is TGTGCCATCAGTGAGTCCCCCGTGTACTCAGATACGCAGTATTTT.

In this sample, this clonotype turned up a few times. The genes are TRBV24-1 and TRBJ2-7; D is undetermined. CDR3 length: 14 amino acids. Germline V CDR1 and CDR2: KGHDR, SFDVKD. The V gene lost 3 bases and the J gene lost 7 bases, with 15 bases spanning the gap. For the CDR3, the DNA is TGTGCCACCAGTGATCACTTGGACGGTCTGGAGCAGTACGTC. It specifies CATSDHLDGLEQYV.

This clonotype was observed a few times. The chain recombines TRBV20-1 with TRBJ2-3, with unresolved D. The CDR3 is 13 amino acids. Trimming removed 4 bases from V and 9 bases from J, with 17 bases in between. Germline loops: CDR1 DFQATT, CDR2 SNEGSKA (reference sequence). The CDR3 region has the DNA TGCAGTGCTACCGCAGACCCCGTTTACACGCAGTATTTT. It yields the protein CSATADPVYTQYF.

This chain links TRBV19 with TRBJ1-1, with D possibly matching TRBD1 (5 bases). This CDR3 region has 15 residues. V was cut by 5 bases and J by 5 bases, with 18 bases left in between. Germline V CDR1 and CDR2: LNHDA, SQIVND (reference sequence). CDR3 coding DNA: TGTGCCAGTAGTGCCACGGCAGGGACGGGGACTGAAGCTTTCTTT. Translating gives CASSATAGTGTEAFF.

In this sample, this clonotype turned up a few times. The chain joins TRBV9 to TRBJ2-1; TRBD1 matches 11 bases. The CDR3 loop spans 19 amino acids. The V segment lost 1 base and the J segment 2 bases; nucleotides outside the gene matches: 11. Per the germline V gene, CDR1 is SGDLS and CDR2 is YYNGEE. CDR3 sequence reads: CASSVRTIEGQGAYNEQFF. CDR3 DNA: TGTGCCAGCAGCGTACGGACCATTGAGGGACAGGGGGCCTACAATGAGCAGTTCTTC.

The J gene is TRBJ1-2, the V gene TRBV5-6; tentatively, D is TRBD1 (6 bases). V lost 7 bases to trimming and J lost 4 bases, with 20 bases between them. Germline loops: CDR1 SGHDT, CDR2 YYEEEE. This CDR3 is 15 amino acids long. The CDR3 region is CASSRGGGFGYGYTF. CDR3 DNA sequence: TGTGCCAGCTCCCGGGGTGGGGGCTTTGGCTATGGCTACACCTTC.

Concerning this clonotype: A much larger clone lies one base from this, so it may be a read error. The chain carries TRBV7-6 and TRBJ2-3, with D unresolved. There are 13 residues in the CDR3. V shed 2 bases and J shed 5 bases, with 8 bases lying between them. In germline, CDR1 is SGHVS, CDR2 FNYEAQ. The CDR3 bases are TGTGCCAGCAGCTTATGGTACATAGATACGCAGTATTTT. This gives the protein CASSLWYIDTQYF.

The sample holds many counts of this clonotype. The chain joins TRBV12-3 or TRBV12-4 to TRBJ1-2, with D maybe TRBD1 (5 bases). Trimming cost V 5 bases and J 4 bases, with 17 bases left between them. The CDR3 consists of 15 residues. The CDR3, as DNA: TGTGCCAGCAGTCCGGGACGCCCTGGGGTCTATGGCTACACCTTC. It translates to CASSPGRPGVYGYTF.